In this sample, the clone carrying this T cell receptor (beta chain) turned up many times. As yet, its antigen is unknown. TCR beta libraries were built with iRepertoire HTBI primers and Arm-PCR of CDR3 regions. TCRdb reanalysed the multiplex PCR reads using MiXCR and keeps one entry per CDR3 protein. The data show roughly 360,000 distinct CDR3 sequences, 20% to 25% seen once. CDR3 length: 17 residues. Per germline, CDR1 SGHVS and CDR2 FQNEAQ. V lost 1 base to trimming and J lost 5 bases; unmatched junction nucleotides: 13. The data originate from a study of regulatory T cells in long-lasting Graves disease. Study-wide points: Newly diagnosed patients had higher TCR diversity than persistent Graves' patients did. Between persistent patients, about 2,800 public clonotypes were shared, exceeding the approximately 940 shared between new patients. The analysis examined peripheral blood only and excluded thyroid tissue.

Noted time point: persistent/refractory GD, antithyroid drugs over 5 years with positive TRAb. RNA extracted from PBMCs served as the sequencing template. This material consisted of peripheral blood mononuclear cells (PBMCs), taken when the disease was refractory, from a patient treated with antithyroid drugs. The receptor was derived from a woman in her thirties or forties with Graves disease. V and J are TRBV7-8 and TRBJ2-5; the match to TRBD2 covers 7 bases. The CDR3 region has the DNA TGTGCCAGCAGCTTAGGAGTGGGAGGGAGAAGTGAGGAGACCCAGTACTTC. Translated, it gives CASSLGVGGRSEETQYF.